Following are 6 T cell receptor beta chains from one sample sequenced in a study of CD8+ T cells in alopecia areata. TCR sequencing used cDNA made by reverse transcription of extracted RNA. Assay: immunoSEQ multiplex PCR; the TCRdb copy retains only in-frame clones and omits some. The table records more than 200,000 clones, less than 65% of them present only once. Treatment denoted: oral pan-JAK inhibitor, 5-10 mg twice daily. The sequencing used CD4+ T cells sorted from blood, collected at week 4, from a patient treated with tofacitinib. These receptors were obtained from a human donor with alopecia areata.

This clone came up a few times. This sample includes further DNA sequences coding for the same CDR3. CDR3 DNA sequence: TGTGCCTGGAGTAGGGGGCAAGAGACCCAGTACTTC. Translation: CAWSRGQETQYF. This chain joins TRBV30 and TRBJ2-5; maybe TRBD1 (6 bases). The V gene lost 2 bases and the J gene lost 2 bases, with 6 bases spanning the gap. CDR3 length equals 12 residues. Germline V lookup: CDR1 GTSNPN, CDR2 SVGIG (reference sequence).

The genes are TRBV6-5 and TRBJ1-2; 11 bases map to TRBD1. Losses at the gene ends were 2 bases for V and 6 bases for J; bases not matched to a gene: 2. Germline assignment: CDR1 MNHEY and CDR2 SVGAGI. The CDR3 covers 14 residues. The CDR3 bases are TGTGCCAGCAGTTACGGACAGGGGGCCAATGGCTACACCTTC. Its translation: CASSYGQGANGYTF.

The CDR3 DNA sequence: TGTGCCAGCAGCGTAGCTACGGGGACAGGGAAGAGAGAGACTAGCGGGTACAATGAGCAGTTCTTC. Protein: CASSVATGTGKRETSGYNEQFF. The chain links TRBV9 to TRBJ2-1; D might be TRBD2 (10 bases). V dropped 0 bases and J dropped 4 bases, with 32 bases sitting between them. CDR1 and CDR2 from the germline V gene are SGDLS and YYNGEE. CDR3 length: 22 residues.

The chain recombines TRBV4-1 with TRBJ2-1; 7 nucleotides agree with TRBD1. CDR1 is MGHRA and CDR2 is YSYEKL in the germline V gene. Trimming cost V 5 bases and J 3 bases; bases outside gene matches: 4. This CDR3 spans 14 amino acids. The CDR3 region has the DNA TGCGCCAGCAGCGAAGGGGGCTTCTACAATGAGCAGTTCTTC. This gives the protein CASSEGGFYNEQFF.

This chain connects TRBV4-3 to TRBJ1-5; 7 positions match TRBD1. The CDR3 is 15 residues long. Germline values: CDR1 LGHNA, CDR2 YSLEER. Germline trimming cut 1 base from V and 4 bases from J; bases unmatched to any gene: 4. As DNA, the CDR3 is TGCGCCAGCAGCCAAGTCAGGGGGATGAATCAGCCCCAGCATTTT. This sequence encodes CASSQVRGMNQPQHF.

This clone was recorded only once. This chain uses TRBV6-6 with TRBJ2-5; D gene uncertain. The J call could be wrong; TRBJ2-7 is a better fit for the DNA end. CDR1 is MNHNY and CDR2 is SVGAGI in the germline V gene (reference sequence). CDR3 size: 12 residues. CDR3 nucleotides: TGTGCCAGCAGTCGCGCAGCCTACGAGCAGTACTTC. Protein sequence: CASSRAAYEQYF.